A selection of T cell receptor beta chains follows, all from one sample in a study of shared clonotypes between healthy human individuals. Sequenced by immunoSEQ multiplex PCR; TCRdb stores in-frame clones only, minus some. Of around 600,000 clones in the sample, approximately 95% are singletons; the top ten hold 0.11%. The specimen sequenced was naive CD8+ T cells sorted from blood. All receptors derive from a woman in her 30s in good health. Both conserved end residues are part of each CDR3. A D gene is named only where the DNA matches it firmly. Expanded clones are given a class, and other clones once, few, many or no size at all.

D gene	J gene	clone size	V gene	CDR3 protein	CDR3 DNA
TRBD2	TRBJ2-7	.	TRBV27	CASSLLGEGRYEQYF	TGTGCCAGCAGTTTACTGGGGGAGGGGAGATACGAGCAGTACTTC
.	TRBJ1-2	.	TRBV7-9	CASSLDIIRYGYTF	TGTGCCAGCAGCCTCGACATAATCCGCTATGGCTACACCTTC
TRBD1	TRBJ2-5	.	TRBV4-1	CASSQAGTGIETQYF	TGCGCCAGCAGCCAAGCTGGGACAGGAATAGAGACCCAGTACTTC
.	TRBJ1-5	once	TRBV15	CATGDTGSGNQPQHF	TGTGCCACCGGGGACACGGGGTCTGGCAATCAGCCCCAGCATTTT
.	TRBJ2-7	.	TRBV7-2	CASSLAFSYEQYF	TGTGCCAGCAGCTTAGCCTTCAGCTACGAGCAGTACTTC
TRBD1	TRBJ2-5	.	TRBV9	CASSVTGEETQYF	TGTGCCAGCAGCGTGACAGGGGAAGAGACCCAGTACTTC
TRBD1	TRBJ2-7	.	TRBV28	CASSFTGANYEQYF	TGTGCCAGCAGTTTTACAGGGGCTAACTACGAGCAGTACTTC
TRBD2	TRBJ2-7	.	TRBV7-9	CASSSAGVYEQYF	TGTGCCAGCAGCTCGGCGGGAGTCTACGAGCAGTACTTC
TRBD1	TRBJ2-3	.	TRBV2	CATRHLQGPVTDTQYF	TGTGCCACGCGTCATTTACAGGGGCCCGTCACAGATACGCAGTATTTT
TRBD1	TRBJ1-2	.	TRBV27	CASGVGGGYGYTF	TGTGCCAGCGGGGTAGGGGGCGGCTATGGCTACACCTTC
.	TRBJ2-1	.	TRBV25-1	CASSEGTNNEQFF	TGTGCCAGCAGTGAGGGGACCAACAATGAGCAGTTCTTC
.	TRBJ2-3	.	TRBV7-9	CASSRDRIRTDTQYF	TGTGCCAGCAGCCGAGACAGGATTCGCACAGATACGCAGTATTTT
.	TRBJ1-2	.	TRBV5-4	CASSEDRDYGYTF	TGTGCCAGCAGCGAGGACAGAGACTATGGCTACACCTTC
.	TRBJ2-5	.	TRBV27	CASSFTGLAQETQYF	TGTGCCAGCAGTTTTACCGGACTCGCCCAAGAGACCCAGTACTTC
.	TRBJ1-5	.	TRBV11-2	CASSLDNQPQHF	TGTGCCAGCAGCTTAGATAATCAGCCCCAGCATTTT
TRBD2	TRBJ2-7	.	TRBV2	CASSGLAATYEQYF	TGTGCCAGCAGTGGACTAGCGGCTACCTACGAGCAGTACTTC
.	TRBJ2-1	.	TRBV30	CAWDPDYGNEQFF	TGTGCCTGGGACCCGGACTACGGCAATGAGCAGTTCTTC
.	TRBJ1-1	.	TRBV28	CASLDSMNTEAFF	TGTGCCAGCCTGGACAGTATGAACACTGAAGCTTTCTTT
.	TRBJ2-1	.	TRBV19	CASRKTAINEQFF	TGTGCCAGTAGGAAAACAGCAATCAATGAGCAGTTCTTC
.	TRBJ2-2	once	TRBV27	CASSPKNTGELFF	TGTGCCAGCAGCCCAAAAAACACCGGGGAGCTGTTTTTT
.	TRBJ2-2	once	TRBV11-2	CASSLRFLGSTGELFF	TGTGCCAGCAGCTTAAGGTTCCTAGGGAGCACCGGGGAGCTGTTTTTT
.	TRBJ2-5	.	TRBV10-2	CASSVDRKTQYF	TGCGCCAGCAGTGTTGATCGGAAGACCCAGTACTTC
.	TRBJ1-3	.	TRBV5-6	CASSLLRQQSDTIYF	TGTGCCAGCAGCTTGTTAAGACAGCAGTCCGACACCATATATTTT
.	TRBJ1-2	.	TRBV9	CASSGWGRDSNYGYTF	TGTGCCAGCAGCGGTTGGGGGCGCGACAGTAACTATGGCTACACCTTC
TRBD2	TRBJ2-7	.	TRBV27	CASSPTATSGSYEQYF	TGTGCCAGCAGTCCGACCGCGACTAGCGGCTCCTACGAGCAGTACTTC
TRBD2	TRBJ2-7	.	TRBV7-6	CASSLGGSSNEQYF	TGTGCCAGCAGCCTGGGGGGGAGTAGCAACGAGCAGTACTTC
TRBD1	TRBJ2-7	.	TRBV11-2	CASSFHGGDSYEQYF	TGTGCCAGCAGCTTCCACGGTGGGGACAGCTACGAGCAGTACTTC
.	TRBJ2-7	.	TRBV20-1	CSGLNHEQYF	TGCAGTGGACTAAACCACGAGCAGTACTTC
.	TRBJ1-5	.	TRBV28	CASSAEGYQPQHF	TGTGCCAGCAGTGCCGAGGGGTACCAGCCCCAGCATTTT
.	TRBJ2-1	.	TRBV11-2	CASSPQGHEQFF	TGTGCCAGCAGCCCCCAGGGTCATGAGCAGTTCTTC
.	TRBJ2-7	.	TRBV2	CASSGRDYEQYF	TGTGCCAGCAGCGGCCGGGACTACGAGCAGTACTTC
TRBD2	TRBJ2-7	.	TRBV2	CASRMGGEYYEQYF	TGTGCCAGCAGGATGGGGGGGGAGTACTACGAGCAGTACTTC